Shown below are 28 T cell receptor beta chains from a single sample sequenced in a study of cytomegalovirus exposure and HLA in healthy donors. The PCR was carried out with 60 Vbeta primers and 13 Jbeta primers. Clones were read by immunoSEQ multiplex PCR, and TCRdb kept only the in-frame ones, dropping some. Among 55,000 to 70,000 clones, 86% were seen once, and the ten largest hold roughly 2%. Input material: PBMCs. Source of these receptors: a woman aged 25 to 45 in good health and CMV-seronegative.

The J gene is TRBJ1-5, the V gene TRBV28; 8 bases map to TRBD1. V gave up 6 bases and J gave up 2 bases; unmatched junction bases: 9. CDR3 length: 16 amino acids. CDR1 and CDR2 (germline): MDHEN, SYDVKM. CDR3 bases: TGTGCCAGCAGGTGGCCAGGGGGCGCGGGCAATCAGCCCCAGCATTTT. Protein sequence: CASRWPGGAGNQPQHF.

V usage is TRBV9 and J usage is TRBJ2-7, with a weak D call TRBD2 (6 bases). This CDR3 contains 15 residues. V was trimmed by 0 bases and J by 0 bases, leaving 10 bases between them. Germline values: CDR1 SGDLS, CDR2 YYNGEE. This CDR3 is CASSVGAGNSYEQYF. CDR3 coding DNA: TGTGCCAGCAGCGTAGGAGCGGGTAACTCCTACGAGCAGTACTTC.

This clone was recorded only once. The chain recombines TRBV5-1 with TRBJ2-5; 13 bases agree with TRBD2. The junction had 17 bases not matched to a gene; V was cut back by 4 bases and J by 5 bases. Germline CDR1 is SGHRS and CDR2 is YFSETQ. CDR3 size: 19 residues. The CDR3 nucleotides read TGCGCCAGCAGCCTCACCCTACTAGCGGGAGGGACCAACCGGGAGACCCAGTACTTC. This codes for CASSLTLLAGGTNRETQYF.

CDR3 nucleotide sequence: TGTGCCAGCCCGGGACAGGGTACGAACACCGGGGAGCTGTTTTTT. Translation gives CASPGQGTNTGELFF. The J gene is TRBJ2-2, the V gene TRBV19, with 9 bases identical to TRBD1. Per germline, CDR1 LNHDA and CDR2 SQIVND (reference sequence). The ends lost 9 bases at V and 0 bases at J; junction bases unmatched: 5. The CDR3 has 15 residues.

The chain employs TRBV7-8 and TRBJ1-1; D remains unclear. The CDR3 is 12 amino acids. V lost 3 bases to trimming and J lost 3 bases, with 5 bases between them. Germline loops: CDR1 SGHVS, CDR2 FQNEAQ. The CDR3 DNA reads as TGTGCCAGCAGCTTCTCCTACACTGAAGCTTTCTTT. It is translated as CASSFSYTEAFF.

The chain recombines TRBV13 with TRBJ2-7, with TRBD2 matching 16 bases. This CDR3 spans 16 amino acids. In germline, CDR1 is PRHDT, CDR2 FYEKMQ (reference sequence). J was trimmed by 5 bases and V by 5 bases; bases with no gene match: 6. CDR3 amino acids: CASSPGLAGGPHEQYF. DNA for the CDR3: TGTGCCAGCAGCCCGGGACTAGCGGGAGGGCCCCACGAGCAGTACTTC. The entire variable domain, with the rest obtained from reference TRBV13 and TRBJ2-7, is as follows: AAGVIQSPRHLIKEKRETATLKCYPIPRHDTVYWYQQGPGQDPQFLISFYEKMQSDKGSIPDRFSAQQFSDYHSELNMSSLELGDSALYFCASSPGLAGGPHEQYFGPGTRLTVT.

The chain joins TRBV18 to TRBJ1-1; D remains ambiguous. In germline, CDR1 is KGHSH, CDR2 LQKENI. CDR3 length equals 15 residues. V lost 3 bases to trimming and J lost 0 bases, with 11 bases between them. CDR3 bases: TGTGCCAGCTCACCCTCTTCAGTGGTGAACACTGAAGCTTTCTTT. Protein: CASSPSSVVNTEAFF. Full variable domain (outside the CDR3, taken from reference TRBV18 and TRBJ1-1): NAGVMQNPRHLVRRRGQEARLRCSPMKGHSHVYWYRQLPEEGLKFMVYLQKENIIDESGMPKERFSAEFPKEGPSILRIQQVVRGDSAAYFCASSPSSVVNTEAFFGQGTRLTVV.

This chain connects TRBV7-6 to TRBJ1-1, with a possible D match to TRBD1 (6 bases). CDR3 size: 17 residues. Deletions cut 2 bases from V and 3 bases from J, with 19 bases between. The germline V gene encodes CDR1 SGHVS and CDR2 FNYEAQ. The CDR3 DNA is TGTGCCAGCAGCTTAAGGGGAGGGCCAGGGGCGGACACTGAAGCTTTCTTT. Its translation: CASSLRGGPGADTEAFF.

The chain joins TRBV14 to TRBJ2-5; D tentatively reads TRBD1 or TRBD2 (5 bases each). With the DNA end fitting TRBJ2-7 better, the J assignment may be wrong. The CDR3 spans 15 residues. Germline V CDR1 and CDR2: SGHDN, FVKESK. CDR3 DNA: TGTGCCAGCAGCCGTGCAGGAGGCCATGGGGGCGAGCAGTACTTC. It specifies CASSRAGGHGGEQYF.

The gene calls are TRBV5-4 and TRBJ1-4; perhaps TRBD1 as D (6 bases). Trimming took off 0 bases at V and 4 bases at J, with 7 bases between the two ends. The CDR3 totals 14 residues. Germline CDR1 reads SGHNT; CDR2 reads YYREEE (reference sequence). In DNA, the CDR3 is TGTGCCAGCAGCTTGGGGGGGCTTAATGAAAAACTGTTTTTT. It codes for CASSLGGLNEKLFF.

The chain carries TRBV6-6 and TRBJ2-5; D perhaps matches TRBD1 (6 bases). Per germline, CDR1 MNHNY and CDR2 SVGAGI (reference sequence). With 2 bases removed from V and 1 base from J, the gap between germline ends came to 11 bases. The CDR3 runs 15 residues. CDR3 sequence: CASSYTQGSQETQYF. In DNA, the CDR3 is TGTGCCAGCAGTTACACACAGGGTTCCCAAGAGACCCAGTACTTC.

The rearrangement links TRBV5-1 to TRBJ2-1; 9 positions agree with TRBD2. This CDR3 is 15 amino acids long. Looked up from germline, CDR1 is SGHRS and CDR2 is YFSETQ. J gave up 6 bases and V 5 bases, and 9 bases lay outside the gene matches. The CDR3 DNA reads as TGCGCCAGCAGACTTCCGAGCGGGAGGATCAATGAGCAGTTCTTC. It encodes CASRLPSGRINEQFF.

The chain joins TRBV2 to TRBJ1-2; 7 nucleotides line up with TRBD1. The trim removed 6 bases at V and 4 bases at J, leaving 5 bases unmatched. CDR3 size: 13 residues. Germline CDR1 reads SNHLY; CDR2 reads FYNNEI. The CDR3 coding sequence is TGTGCCAGCAGCCGGGACAGCAGCTATGGCTACACCTTC. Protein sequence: CASSRDSSYGYTF. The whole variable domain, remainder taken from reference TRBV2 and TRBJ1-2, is EPEVTQTPSHQVTQMGQEVILRCVPISNHLYFYWYRQILGQKVEFLVSFYNNEISEKSEIFDDQFSVERPDGSNFTLKIRSTKLEDSAMYFCASSRDSSYGYTFGSGTRLTVV.

Here the CDR3 DNA reads TGTGCCAGCAGCACGGGACAGGGCCCCTACGAGCAGTACTTC. It is translated as CASSTGQGPYEQYF. This sequence joins TRBV5-4 and TRBJ2-7; 9 bases are a match to TRBD1. CDR1 is SGHNT, CDR2 YYREEE, per germline (reference sequence). V lost 4 bases to trimming and J lost 2 bases; unmatched junction nucleotides: 4. The CDR3 is 14 residues long.

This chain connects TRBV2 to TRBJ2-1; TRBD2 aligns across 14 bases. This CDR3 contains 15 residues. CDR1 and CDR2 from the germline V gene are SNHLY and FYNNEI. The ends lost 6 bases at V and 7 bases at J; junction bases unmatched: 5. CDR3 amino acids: CASRSGTSGSNEQFF. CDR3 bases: TGTGCCAGCAGATCCGGGACTAGCGGGAGTAATGAGCAGTTCTTC.

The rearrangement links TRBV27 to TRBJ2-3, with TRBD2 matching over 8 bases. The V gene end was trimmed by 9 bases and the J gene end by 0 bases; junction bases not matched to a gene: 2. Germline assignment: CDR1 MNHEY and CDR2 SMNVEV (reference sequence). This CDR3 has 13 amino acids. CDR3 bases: TGTGCCAGTACTAGCGGTAGCACAGATACGCAGTATTTT. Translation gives CASTSGSTDTQYF.

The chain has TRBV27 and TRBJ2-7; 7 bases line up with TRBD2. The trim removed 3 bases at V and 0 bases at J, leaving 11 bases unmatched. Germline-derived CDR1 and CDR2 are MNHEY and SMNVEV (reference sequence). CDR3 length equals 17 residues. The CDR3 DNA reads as TGTGCCAGCAGTTTGGCCCCATTCGCTAGCGGCTCCTACGAGCAGTACTTC. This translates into CASSLAPFASGSYEQYF.

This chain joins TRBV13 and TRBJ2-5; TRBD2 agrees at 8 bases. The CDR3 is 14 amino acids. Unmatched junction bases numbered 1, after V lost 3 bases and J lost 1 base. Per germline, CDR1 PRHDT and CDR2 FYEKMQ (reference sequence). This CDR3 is CASSFSGVQETQYF. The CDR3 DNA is TGTGCCAGCAGCTTTAGCGGGGTCCAAGAGACCCAGTACTTC.

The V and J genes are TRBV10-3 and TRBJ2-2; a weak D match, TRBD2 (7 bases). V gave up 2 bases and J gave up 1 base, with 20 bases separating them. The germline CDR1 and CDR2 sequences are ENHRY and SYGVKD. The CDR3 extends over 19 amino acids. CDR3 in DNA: TGTGCCATCAGTGAGGCGGGGGCAAGTCCCCTTTTGAACACCGGGGAGCTGTTTTTT. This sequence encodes CAISEAGASPLLNTGELFF.

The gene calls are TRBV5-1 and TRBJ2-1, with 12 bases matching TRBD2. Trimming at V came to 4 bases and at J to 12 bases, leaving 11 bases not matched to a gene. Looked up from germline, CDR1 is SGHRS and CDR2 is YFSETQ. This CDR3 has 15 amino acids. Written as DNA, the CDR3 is TGCGCCAGCAGCAGCCTAGCGGGAGGGAGAGAAGGGCAGTTCTTC. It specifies CASSSLAGGREGQFF.

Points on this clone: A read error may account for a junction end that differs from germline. The DNA for the CDR3 is TGTGCCAGCAGCTTAGATTCATACTATGGCTACCCCTTC. The encoded protein is CASSLDSYYGYPF. The chain is built from TRBV7-2 and TRBJ1-2, with D uncertain. The CDR3 totals 13 residues. The V gene's germline CDR1 is SGHTA and CDR2 FQGNSA.

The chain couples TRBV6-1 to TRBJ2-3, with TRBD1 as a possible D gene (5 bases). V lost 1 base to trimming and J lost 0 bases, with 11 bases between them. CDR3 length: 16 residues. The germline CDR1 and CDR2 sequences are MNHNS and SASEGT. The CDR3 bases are TGTGCCAGCAGTGAAGAGGGGATCTCTAGCACAGATACGCAGTATTTT. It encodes CASSEEGISSTDTQYF.

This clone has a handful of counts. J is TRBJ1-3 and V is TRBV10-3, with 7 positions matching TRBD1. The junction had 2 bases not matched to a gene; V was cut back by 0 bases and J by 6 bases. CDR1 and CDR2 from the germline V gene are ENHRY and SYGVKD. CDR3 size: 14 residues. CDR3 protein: CAISESGQTNTIYF. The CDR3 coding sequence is TGTGCCATCAGTGAGTCGGGACAGACAAACACCATATATTTT.

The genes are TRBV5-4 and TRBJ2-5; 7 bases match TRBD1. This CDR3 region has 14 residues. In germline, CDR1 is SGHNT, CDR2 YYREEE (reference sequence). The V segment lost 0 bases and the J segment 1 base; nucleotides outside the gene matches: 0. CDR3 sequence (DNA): TGTGCCAGCAGCTTGGACAGGGGCCAAGAGACCCAGTACTTC. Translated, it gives CASSLDRGQETQYF.

The CDR3 DNA follows: TGTGCCAGCAGTTTGCTGGACAGGGGTTCCTACGAGCAGTACTTC. Protein product: CASSLLDRGSYEQYF. J is TRBJ2-7 and V is TRBV27; TRBD1 matches 9 bases. This CDR3 contains 15 residues. V trimming: 3 bases; J trimming: 1 base; junction bases outside the gene matches: 4. Germline assignment: CDR1 MNHEY and CDR2 SMNVEV (reference sequence).

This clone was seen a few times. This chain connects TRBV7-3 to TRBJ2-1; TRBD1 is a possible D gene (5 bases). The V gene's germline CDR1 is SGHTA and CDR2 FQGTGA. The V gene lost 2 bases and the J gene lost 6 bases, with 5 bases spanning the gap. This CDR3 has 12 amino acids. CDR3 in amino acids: CASSLGANEQFF. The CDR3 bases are TGTGCCAGCAGCTTAGGGGCCAATGAGCAGTTCTTC.

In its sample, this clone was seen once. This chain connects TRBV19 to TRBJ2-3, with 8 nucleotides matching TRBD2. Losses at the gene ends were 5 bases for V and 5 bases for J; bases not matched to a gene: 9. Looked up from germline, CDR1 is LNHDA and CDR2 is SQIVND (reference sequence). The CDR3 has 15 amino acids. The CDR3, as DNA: TGTGCCAGTAGTGCTTTAGCGGGAAAGGTAGATACGCAGTATTTT. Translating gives CASSALAGKVDTQYF. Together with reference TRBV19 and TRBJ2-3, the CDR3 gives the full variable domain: DGGITQSPKYLFRKEGQNVTLSCEQNLNHDAMYWYRQDPGQGLRLIYYSQIVNDFQKGDIAEGYSVSREKKESFPLTVTSAQKNPTAFYLCASSALAGKVDTQYFGPGTRLTVL.

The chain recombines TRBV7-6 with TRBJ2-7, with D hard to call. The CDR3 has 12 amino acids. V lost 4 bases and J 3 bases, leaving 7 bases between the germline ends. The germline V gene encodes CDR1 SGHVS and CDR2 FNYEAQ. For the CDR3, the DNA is TGTGCCAGCAGCTCTCCAGACTACGAGCAGTACTTC. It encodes CASSSPDYEQYF.